This T cell receptor (beta chain) was sequenced in a study of T-cell memory formation after mild COVID-19. Study-wide background: Largely donor-specific TCR clusters were found.

MiXCR, run by TCRdb on the 5' RACE reads, gives a single entry per CDR3 protein. The table has about 320,000 distinct CDR3 sequences, roughly an eighth seen once. This CDR3 has 15 residues. The germline V gene has CDR1 SGHAT and CDR2 FQNNGV. V gave up 5 bases and J gave up 7 bases, with 17 bases separating them. This chain links TRBV11-2 with TRBJ1-4; D uncertain. The receptor was derived from a man aged 18-30 years who had mild COVID-19 (a few samples of this study predate the infection). Cell type and time point are not known. The sequenced material came from PBMCs or a T cell subset sorted from them (not recorded which). CDR3 protein: CASSPTLISGEKLFF. The CDR3 nucleotides read TGTGCCAGCAGCCCGACTCTCATCAGCGGTGAAAAACTGTTTTTT.